A single count supports the clone carrying this T cell receptor (beta chain). Its antigen remains unknown. Both 60 Vbeta primers and 13 Jbeta primers went into the PCR. Clones were sequenced by immunoSEQ multiplex PCR, and TCRdb holds only the in-frame ones, with some missing. The table includes about 150,000 clones, approximately 85% detected once. The data belong to a study of cytomegalovirus exposure and HLA in healthy donors. Study-level findings and limits: The listing of 150 to 200 TCR beta chains classed them as cytomegalovirus-associated. Some public TCRs appeared in many individuals, while most sequences were rare. In a later analysis, most CMV-associated TCR beta chains appeared HLA-restricted.

Trimming at V came to 1 base and at J to 7 bases, leaving 3 bases not matched to a gene. This CDR3 is 12 amino acids long. Germline values: CDR1 GTSNPN, CDR2 SVGIG (reference sequence). Sequencing input: PBMCs. The sequence was collected from a woman aged 18-30 years in good health and CMV-seronegative. The chain uses TRBV30 and TRBJ2-7, with 8 bases aligning to TRBD1. The CDR3 reads CAWSGQGWEQYF. CDR3 bases: TGTGCCTGGAGTGGACAGGGGTGGGAGCAGTACTTC.